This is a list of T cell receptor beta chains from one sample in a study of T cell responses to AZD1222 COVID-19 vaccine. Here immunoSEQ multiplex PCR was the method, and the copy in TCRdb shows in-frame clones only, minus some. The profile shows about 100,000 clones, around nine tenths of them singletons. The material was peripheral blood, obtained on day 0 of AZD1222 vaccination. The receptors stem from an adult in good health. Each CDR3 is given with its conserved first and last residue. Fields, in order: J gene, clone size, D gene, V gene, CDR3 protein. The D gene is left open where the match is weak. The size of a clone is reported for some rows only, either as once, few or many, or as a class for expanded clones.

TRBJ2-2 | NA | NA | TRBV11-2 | CASSLDVRPGELFF
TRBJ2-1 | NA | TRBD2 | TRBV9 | CASSASGTTPDNEQFF
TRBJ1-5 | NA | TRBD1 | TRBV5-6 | CASSYRGGSNQPQHF
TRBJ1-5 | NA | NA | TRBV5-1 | CASSLNGGNQPQHF
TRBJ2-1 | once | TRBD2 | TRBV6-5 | CASSYPGLAGREQFF
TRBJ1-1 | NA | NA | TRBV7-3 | CASKLAGMNTEAFF
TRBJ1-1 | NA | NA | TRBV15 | CATSRPDSTEAFF
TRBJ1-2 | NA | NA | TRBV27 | CASSLGPVGYGYTF
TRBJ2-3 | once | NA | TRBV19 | CASSKEFRDTQYF
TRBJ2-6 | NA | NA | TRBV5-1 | CASSLEAGTGANVLTF
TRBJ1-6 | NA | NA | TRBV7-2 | CASSPEGHEGSPLHF
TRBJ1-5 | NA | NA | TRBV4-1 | CASSPRQVTNQPQHF
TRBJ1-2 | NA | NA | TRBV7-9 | CASSLTGTAYGYTF
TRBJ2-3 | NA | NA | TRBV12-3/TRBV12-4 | CASTLGPSRKYF
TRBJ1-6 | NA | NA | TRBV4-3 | CASSQDTGAQGSPLHF
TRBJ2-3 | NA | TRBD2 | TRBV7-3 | CASSLLPRGTQYF
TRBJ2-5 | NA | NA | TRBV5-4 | CASSPGSNQETQYF
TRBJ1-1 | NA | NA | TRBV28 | CASRQMGAQGSEAFF
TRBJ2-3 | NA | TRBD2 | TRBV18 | CASSPASGGPDTQYF
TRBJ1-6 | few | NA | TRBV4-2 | CASSQVSGGWDSPLHF
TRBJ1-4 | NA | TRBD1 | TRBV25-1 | CASTGTGYEKLFF
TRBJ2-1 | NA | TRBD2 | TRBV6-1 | CASSEARLAANEQFF
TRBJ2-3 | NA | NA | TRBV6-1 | CASSEYINRGTDTQYF
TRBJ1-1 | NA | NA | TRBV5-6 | CASSRLGGGMNTEAFF
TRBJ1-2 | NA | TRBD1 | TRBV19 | CASRDRGPYGYTF
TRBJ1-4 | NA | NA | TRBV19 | CASRVTGYEKLFF
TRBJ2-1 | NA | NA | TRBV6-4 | CASSVSRNNEQFF
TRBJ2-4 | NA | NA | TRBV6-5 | CASSYDRTKNIQYF
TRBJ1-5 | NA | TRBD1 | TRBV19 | CASSTHRDRGNQPQHF
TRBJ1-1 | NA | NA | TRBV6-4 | CASRTTGGTEAFF
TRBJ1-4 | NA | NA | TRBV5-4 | CASRPGQRFATNEKLFF
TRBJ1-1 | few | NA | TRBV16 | CASSQWRNTEAFF
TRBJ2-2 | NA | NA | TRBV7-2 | CASSLGASGELFF
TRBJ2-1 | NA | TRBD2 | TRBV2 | CASRKGGLAGRSYNEQFF
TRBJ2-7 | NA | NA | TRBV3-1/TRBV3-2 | CASSRRQGEQYF
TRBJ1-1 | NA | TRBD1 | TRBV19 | CASSRQGAGDTEAFF
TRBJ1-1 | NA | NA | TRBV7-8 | CASSLQGPGTAFF
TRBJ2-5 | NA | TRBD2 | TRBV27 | CASSLSSGVSGTQYF
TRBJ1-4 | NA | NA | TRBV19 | CASSIRAQRNEKLFF
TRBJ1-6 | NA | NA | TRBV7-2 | CASSRPGYSPLHF
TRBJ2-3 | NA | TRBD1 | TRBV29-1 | CSATDRGQTKDTQYF
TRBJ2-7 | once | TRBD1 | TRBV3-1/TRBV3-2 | CASSQDPDRASSLHLCWEQYF
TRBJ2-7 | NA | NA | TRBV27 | CAKADRKGSSYEQYF
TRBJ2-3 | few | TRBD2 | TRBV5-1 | CASSWETRGGADTQYF
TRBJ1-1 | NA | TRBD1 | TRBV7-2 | CASRPGGALSEAFF
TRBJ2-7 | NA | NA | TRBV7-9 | CASSLSRIGIRYEQYF
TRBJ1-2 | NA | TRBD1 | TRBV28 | CASSSPDRGIGGAAYGYTF
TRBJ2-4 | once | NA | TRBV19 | CASSIGQGVGIQYF
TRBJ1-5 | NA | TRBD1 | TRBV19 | CASSPDREGQPQHF
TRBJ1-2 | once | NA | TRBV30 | CAWSVGGDYGYTF
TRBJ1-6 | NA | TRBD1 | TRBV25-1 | CASSSHETGANSPLHF
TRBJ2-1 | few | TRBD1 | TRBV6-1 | CASSEARWSRGTNNEQFF
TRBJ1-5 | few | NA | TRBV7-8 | CASSLEMRGTYSNQPQHF